These T cell receptor beta chains were read from a single sample in a study of shared clonotypes between healthy human individuals. Produced via immunoSEQ multiplex PCR; TCRdb's table is partial and in-frame only. The sample contains hundreds of thousands of clones, around 95% of which appear only once. The material sequenced was naive CD8+ T cells sorted from blood. These TCRs come from a woman in her 30s in good health. Each CDR3 is given with its conserved first and last residue. D genes are given only for firm matches. Size is stated for part of the rows, as once, few or many counts, or as a class when the clone is expanded.

CDR3 protein,CDR3 DNA,D gene,V gene,J gene,clone size
CASSSIPGGPRHEQYF,TGTGCCAGCAGTTCCATCCCGGGGGGCCCTCGGCACGAGCAGTACTTC,-,TRBV28,TRBJ2-7,few
CASSDGGRHEQYF,TGTGCCAGCAGTGATGGGGGGCGGCACGAGCAGTACTTC,-,TRBV2,TRBJ2-7,-
CASSGLAEVAKNIQYF,TGTGCCAGCAGCGGACTAGCGGAAGTAGCCAAAAACATTCAGTACTTC,TRBD2,TRBV28,TRBJ2-4,-
CASSLPGQPQHF,TGTGCCAGCAGTTTGCCAGGACAGCCCCAGCATTTT,-,TRBV27,TRBJ1-5,once
CASWTGATSGNTIYF,TGTGCCAGCTGGACAGGGGCCACCTCTGGAAACACCATATATTTT,TRBD1,TRBV5-6,TRBJ1-3,-
CASSQGVSYEQYF,TGTGCCAGCAGCCAGGGTGTCTCCTACGAGCAGTACTTC,-,TRBV2,TRBJ2-7,-
CASSSRVALTNNEQFF,TGTGCCAGCAGCTCCAGGGTAGCGCTGACAAACAATGAGCAGTTCTTC,-,TRBV7-3,TRBJ2-1,once
CASSFGLAGTDTQYF,TGCGCCAGCAGCTTCGGACTAGCTGGCACAGATACGCAGTATTTT,TRBD2,TRBV5-1,TRBJ2-3,-
CASSESSWGFQPQHF,TGCGCCAGCAGTGAGTCATCGTGGGGTTTTCAGCCCCAGCATTTT,-,TRBV10-2,TRBJ1-5,-
CASSTGEVTDTQYF,TGTGCCAGCAGCACAGGGGAGGTAACAGATACGCAGTATTTT,-,TRBV7-9,TRBJ2-3,once
CASSPTGTSGTPITDTQYF,TGTGCCAGCAGCCCCACCGGGACTAGCGGGACTCCGATCACAGATACGCAGTATTTT,TRBD2,TRBV7-6,TRBJ2-3,-
CASSYGTSSYNEQFF,TGTGCCAGCAGTTATGGGACTAGCTCCTACAATGAGCAGTTCTTC,TRBD2,TRBV6-5,TRBJ2-1,-
CASSRWTGFNEQYF,TGTGCCAGCAGTCGATGGACAGGATTCAACGAGCAGTACTTC,TRBD1,TRBV28,TRBJ2-7,-
CASSPDLEQFF,TGTGCCAGCAGCCCCGACCTAGAGCAGTTCTTC,-,TRBV7-9,TRBJ2-1,-
CASSYQGRPMGYEQYF,TGTGCCAGCAGTTACCAGGGACGGCCGATGGGTTACGAGCAGTACTTC,-,TRBV6-6,TRBJ2-7,-
CASTSGRGSYEQYF,TGTGCCAGCACAAGCGGGAGGGGGTCCTACGAGCAGTACTTC,TRBD2,TRBV19,TRBJ2-7,few
CASSEELAGYYEQYF,TGTGCCAGCAGTGAAGAACTAGCGGGGTATTACGAGCAGTACTTC,TRBD2,TRBV2,TRBJ2-7,-
CASSYQAGGVYNEQFF,TGTGCCAGCAGTTACCAAGCGGGAGGTGTCTACAATGAGCAGTTCTTC,TRBD2,TRBV6-5,TRBJ2-1,-
CASTMSVTNEKLFF,TGTGCCAGTACCATGTCGGTAACTAATGAAAAACTGTTTTTT,-,TRBV19,TRBJ1-4,-
CASRGQGNYEQYF,TGTGCCAGCAGGGGACAGGGGAACTACGAGCAGTACTTC,TRBD1,TRBV13,TRBJ2-7,-
CASSFGSGSYEQYF,TGTGCCAGCAGTTTCGGTTCCGGCTCCTACGAGCAGTACTTC,-,TRBV27,TRBJ2-7,-
CASSEGQGFSYEQYF,TGTGCCAGCAGCGAGGGACAGGGTTTCTCCTACGAGCAGTACTTC,TRBD1,TRBV9,TRBJ2-7,-
CASSPDGYEQYF,TGTGCCAGCAGTCCTGACGGATACGAGCAGTACTTC,-,TRBV6-5,TRBJ2-7,-
CASSKVSGTGIYQPQHF,TGTGCCAGCAGCAAAGTATCTGGGACAGGGATCTATCAGCCCCAGCATTTT,-,TRBV21-1,TRBJ1-5,-
CAWSVGVVPQYF,TGTGCCTGGAGTGTGGGGGTGGTACCCCAGTACTTC,-,TRBV30,TRBJ2-5,-
CASSFPFENAEAFF,TGTGCCAGCAGTTTTCCTTTCGAGAACGCTGAAGCTTTCTTT,-,TRBV28,TRBJ1-1,-
CASSVGQTPYNEQFF,TGTGCCAGCAGCGTGGGACAGACACCATACAATGAGCAGTTCTTC,TRBD1,TRBV7-9,TRBJ2-1,-
CASSPRRGGGYEQYF,TGTGCCAGCAGTCCCCGTAGGGGGGGCGGCTACGAGCAGTACTTC,-,TRBV28,TRBJ2-7,-
CASRQIPEGQNIQYF,TGCGCCAGCAGACAAATTCCCGAAGGACAAAACATTCAGTACTTC,-,TRBV4-1,TRBJ2-4,-
CASSPDPGSKPYNEQFF,TGCGCCAGCAGTCCCGACCCGGGCTCTAAGCCCTACAATGAGCAGTTCTTC,-,TRBV10-2,TRBJ2-1,-
CASSSDGVMRNTIYF,TGTGCCAGCAGTTCCGACGGGGTGATGAGAAACACCATATATTTT,-,TRBV5-6,TRBJ1-3,-
CASSPKPGTGTYNEQFF,TGTGCCAGCAGCCCAAAACCCGGGACGGGAACCTACAATGAGCAGTTCTTC,-,TRBV7-9,TRBJ2-1,-
CASSLDSYEQYF,TGTGCCAGCAGTTTGGACAGCTACGAGCAGTACTTC,-,TRBV28,TRBJ2-7,-
CSVEDGPGGRGLYGYTF,TGCAGCGTTGAAGATGGGCCAGGGGGTCGGGGTCTCTATGGCTACACCTTC,TRBD1,TRBV29-1,TRBJ1-2,-
CASSLGAHETQYF,TGTGCCAGCAGCTTAGGGGCCCATGAGACCCAGTACTTC,-,TRBV6-5,TRBJ2-5,-
CASSLVPDLTQYF,TGTGCCAGCAGCTTGGTCCCGGACCTGACGCAGTATTTT,-,TRBV5-8,TRBJ2-3,-
CASSEGLSSYEQYF,TGTGCCAGCAGCGAGGGACTTTCCTCCTACGAGCAGTACTTC,-,TRBV9,TRBJ2-7,-
CASSSHYPKTGGGYGYTF,TGTGCCAGCAGTTCGCACTATCCCAAGACAGGGGGAGGTTATGGCTACACCTTC,TRBD1,TRBV28,TRBJ1-2,-
CASLGKNQGETQYF,TGTGCCAGCCTGGGGAAAAATCAGGGAGAGACCCAGTACTTC,-,TRBV7-9,TRBJ2-5,-
CASSLSSGDHYGYTF,TGTGCCAGCAGCTTGAGCTCAGGGGATCACTATGGCTACACCTTC,-,TRBV5-6,TRBJ1-2,-